These 21 T cell receptor beta chains came from one sample sequenced in a study of T cell repertoires in cytomegalovirus infection (dated by TCRdb to between 2018 and 2021). Antigens of these TCRs are unknown. What the treatment or condition label conveys for this sample: in vitro stimulation with specific CMV peptide epitopes to enrich CMV-specific T cells. Sequencing was performed on an Illumina HiSeq 1500. Using fastp trimming at Q25 and MiXCR clonotype assembly, TCRdb reanalyzed the public sequencing data and kept in-frame beta chains. Here each entry gathers all rows of one CDR3 protein and keeps the most common genes and DNA. This sample lists some 62,000 distinct CDR3 sequences; 20% to 25% were detected once. Together, the top ten hold roughly 73% of the sample. The specimen was CD8+ T cells from cultured PBMCs, collected from culture after CMV antigen stimulation. These receptors all stem from a human donor in good health (CMV status not recorded). Some clones in this sample may be carry-over from other donors' samples.

In this sample, this clonotype turned up a few times. The chain uses TRBV7-2 and TRBJ2-3; no definite D call. Germline lookup yields CDR1 SGHTA and CDR2 FQGNSA. CDR3 length: 11 amino acids. Trimming took off 5 bases at V and 11 bases at J, with 11 bases between the two ends. CDR3 sequence: CASSPDLRQYF. DNA for the CDR3: TGTGCCAGCAGCCCCGACTTGAGGCAGTATTTT.

In this sample, this clonotype turned up many times. The V gene is TRBV7-6, the J gene TRBJ2-3; a possible D gene is TRBD2 (5 bases). CDR1 SGHVS and CDR2 FNYEAQ come from the germline V gene. V dropped 8 bases and J dropped 0 bases, with 18 bases sitting between them. The CDR3 covers 16 residues. The CDR3 region is CASALGLADSTDTQYF. In DNA form, the CDR3 reads TGTGCCAGCGCTCTAGGCCTAGCTGACAGCACAGATACGCAGTATTTT.

This clonotype showed up just a few times. The chain links TRBV6-5 to TRBJ1-1; no clear D gene. Deletions cut 6 bases from V and 2 bases from J, with 19 bases between. The CDR3 contains 16 residues. Germline-derived CDR1 and CDR2 are MNHEY and SVGAGI. CDR3 in DNA: TGTGCCAGCAGCACTTCAGATTTAACCCACAACACTGAAGCTTTCTTT. It yields the protein CASSTSDLTHNTEAFF.

This clonotype was seen ten or more times. V and J are TRBV28 and TRBJ1-5; D unclear. The CDR3 sequence is 12 residues long. Germline V gene lookup returns CDR1 MDHEN and CDR2 SYDVKM. Trimming took 6 bases from V and 3 from J, leaving 6 bases between them. CDR3: CASSLDNQPQHF. In nucleotides, the CDR3 is TGTGCCAGCAGCTTAGACAATCAGCCCCAGCATTTT.

A few counts support this clonotype. The chain recombines TRBV4-3 with TRBJ2-7; 7 bases are a match to TRBD1. The J segment lost 1 base and the V segment lost 1 base, leaving 10 bases of the junction unmatched. Germline CDR1 reads LGHNA; CDR2 reads YSLEER. The CDR3 has 17 residues. The CDR3 sequence: CASSQGAATGVSYEQYF. The CDR3 bases are TGCGCCAGCAGCCAAGGGGCAGCCACAGGGGTATCCTACGAGCAGTACTTC.

This clonotype was found many times. In DNA form, the CDR3 reads TGCGCCAGCAGCCAAGAACAAGCCGCGAACACCGGGGAGCTGTTTTTT. This translates into CASSQEQAANTGELFF. The chain carries TRBV4-1 and TRBJ2-2; D gene ambiguous. This CDR3 is 16 amino acids long. Trimming took off 0 bases at V and 0 bases at J, with 8 bases between the two ends. Per the germline V gene, CDR1 is MGHRA and CDR2 is YSYEKL.

This clonotype was counted only a few times. The CDR3 is CASSFGLAGVVRGLNEQFF. The CDR3 DNA sequence: TGTGCCAGCAGCTTCGGACTAGCGGGGGTGGTGCGGGGTCTAAATGAGCAGTTCTTC. This chain connects TRBV7-2 to TRBJ2-1; 13 nucleotides agree with TRBD2. Germline lookup yields CDR1 SGHTA and CDR2 FQGNSA. CDR3 length equals 19 residues. With 3 bases clipped from V and 7 bases from J, the junction kept 15 bases outside the gene matches.

This clonotype was seen only a few times. This chain uses TRBV5-6 with TRBJ1-5; 7 nucleotides agree with TRBD1. Germline V gene sequence: CDR1 SGHDT, CDR2 YYEEEE. Trimming at V came to 4 bases and at J to 0 bases, leaving 4 bases not matched to a gene. The CDR3 covers 15 residues. The CDR3 here is CASSRTGNSNQPQHF. Here the CDR3 DNA reads TGTGCCAGCAGCCGGACAGGAAATAGCAATCAGCCCCAGCATTTT.

This clonotype was counted a few times. The rearrangement links TRBV7-8 to TRBJ2-5, with unresolved D. CDR3 length equals 17 residues. Trimming removed 5 bases at V and 4 bases at J, with 23 bases between. The germline CDR1 and CDR2 sequences are SGHVS and FQNEAQ. DNA of the CDR3: TGTGCCAGCAGCGAACTCAACTCGGGCAGGATGATAGAGACCCAGTACTTC. As protein: CASSELNSGRMIETQYF. The complete variable domain, with remaining parts taken from reference TRBV7-8 and TRBJ2-5, reads GAGVSQSPRYKVAKRGQDVALRCDPISGHVSLFWYQQALGQGPEFLTYFQNEAQLDKSGLPSDRFFAERPEGSVSTLKIQRTQQEDSAVYLCASSELNSGRMIETQYFGPGTRLLVL.

This clonotype was seen only a few times. This sequence joins TRBV28 and TRBJ2-5; the D gene is possibly TRBD1 (6 bases). The CDR3 runs 13 residues. CDR1 and CDR2 from the germline V gene are MDHEN and SYDVKM. Trimming removed 5 bases at V and 5 bases at J, with 12 bases between. CDR3 coding DNA: TGTGCCAGCAGTCTACAAACAGGGGAGACCCAGTACTTC. The encoded protein is CASSLQTGETQYF.

This chain connects TRBV6-4 to TRBJ2-1; 13 nucleotides line up with TRBD2. From germline, CDR1 is MRHNA and CDR2 SNTAGT. The CDR3 has 15 residues. The ends lost 2 bases at V and 8 bases at J; junction bases unmatched: 3. The CDR3 sequence is CASSDTSGGADEQFF. The CDR3 DNA follows: TGTGCCAGCAGTGACACTAGCGGGGGGGCCGATGAGCAGTTCTTC.

This chain links TRBV6-5 with TRBJ2-7; maybe TRBD1 (5 bases). V dropped 4 bases and J dropped 2 bases, with 12 bases sitting between them. The CDR3 length is 14 residues. Germline V gene data show CDR1 as MNHEY and CDR2 as SVGAGI. The CDR3 coding sequence is TGTGCCAGCAGTTCACTGACAGCCACCTACGAGCAGTACTTC. Protein product: CASSSLTATYEQYF.

The genes are TRBV6-2 or TRBV6-3 and TRBJ2-3; 7 bases match TRBD2. Germline-derived CDR1 and CDR2 are MNHEY and SVGEGT. This CDR3 region has 14 residues. V dropped 2 bases and J dropped 6; count of bases not matched to a gene: 5. The CDR3 spells CASSYAGLPDTQYF. DNA of the CDR3: TGTGCCAGCAGTTACGCGGGACTACCGGATACGCAGTATTTT.

J is TRBJ1-1 and V is TRBV7-9; D call uncertain. With 5 bases removed from V and 0 bases from J, the gap between germline ends came to 10 bases. This CDR3 has 14 residues. Germline V gene sequence: CDR1 SEHNR, CDR2 FQNEAQ (reference sequence). CDR3 region: CASSPPGLNTEAFF. CDR3 coding DNA: TGTGCCAGCAGCCCCCCAGGTTTGAACACTGAAGCTTTCTTT.

The sample holds many counts of this clonotype. V and J are TRBV7-8 and TRBJ2-7, with D perhaps matching TRBD1 (5 bases). V shed 1 base and J shed 3 bases, with 13 bases lying between them. The CDR3 runs to 15 residues. The germline CDR1 and CDR2 sequences are SGHVS and FQNEAQ. The CDR3 spells CASSLEGSSSYEQYF. CDR3 sequence (DNA): TGTGCCAGCAGCTTAGAGGGGTCATCCAGCTACGAGCAGTACTTC.

Only a few counts were recorded for this clonotype. The chain combines TRBV7-3 with TRBJ2-1; 7 bases fit TRBD1. The trim removed 0 bases at V and 3 bases at J, leaving 5 bases unmatched. CDR3 length equals 16 residues. The germline V gene encodes CDR1 SGHTA and CDR2 FQGTGA. Written as DNA, the CDR3 is TGTGCCAGCAGCTTAACCACAGGGGCCCTCTACAATGAGCAGTTCTTC. Protein sequence: CASSLTTGALYNEQFF. The variable domain in full, completed from reference TRBV7-3 and TRBJ2-1, reads GAGVSQTPSNKVTEKGKYVELRCDPISGHTALYWYRQSLGQGPEFLIYFQGTGAADDSGLPNDRFFAVRPEGSVSTLKIQRTERGDSAVYLCASSLTTGALYNEQFFGPGTRLTVL.

This clonotype has ten or more counts. The chain carries TRBV20-1 and TRBJ2-3; D is unclear. V was trimmed by 3 bases and J by 4 bases, leaving 11 bases between them. The germline V gene has CDR1 DFQATT and CDR2 SNEGSKA (reference sequence). The CDR3 sequence is 13 residues long. CDR3 amino acids: CSASVFWADTQYF. The CDR3 region has the DNA TGCAGTGCTAGCGTTTTCTGGGCAGATACGCAGTATTTT.

This clonotype was seen only a few times. The chain is built from TRBV3-1 and TRBJ2-3; 11 bases are a match to TRBD1. The trim removed 4 bases at V and 6 bases at J, leaving 3 bases unmatched. This CDR3 spans 14 amino acids. Germline assignment: CDR1 LGHDT and CDR2 YNNKEL (reference sequence). The CDR3 here is CASSPGQGGDTQYF. The DNA of the CDR3 is TGTGCCAGCAGCCCGGGACAGGGGGGCGATACGCAGTATTTT.

The rearrangement uses TRBV7-6 and TRBJ1-6; D gene ambiguous. Trimming removed 8 bases at V and 0 bases at J, with 5 bases between. Germline CDR1 SGHVS, CDR2 FNYEAQ. The CDR3 is 13 residues long. The CDR3 nucleotides read TGTGCCAGCGGTCCCTCCTATAATTCACCCCTCCACTTT. Protein: CASGPSYNSPLHF. Variable domain in full (rest from reference TRBV7-6 and TRBJ1-6): GAGVSQSPRYKVTKRGQDVALRCDPISGHVSLYWYRQALGQGPEFLTYFNYEAQQDKSGLPNDRFSAERPEGSISTLTIQRTEQRDSAMYRCASGPSYNSPLHFGNGTRLTVT.

The chain has TRBV28 and TRBJ1-2; D is possibly TRBD1 (6 bases). The CDR3 contains 16 residues. Germline CDR1 MDHEN, CDR2 SYDVKM. Deletions cut 4 bases from V and 5 bases from J, with 20 bases between. The CDR3 reads CASSSQTNRVKYGYTF. The DNA for the CDR3 is TGTGCCAGCAGTTCCCAAACAAACAGGGTTAAATATGGCTACACCTTC.

The table lists this clonotype with a count of one. The chain has TRBV29-1 and TRBJ1-1, with D possibly TRBD1 on 6 matching bases. V lost 5 bases and J lost 0, with 16 bases in between. The CDR3 has 15 amino acids. Germline CDR1 SQVTM, CDR2 ANQGSEA. The CDR3: CSVKLDRTMNTEAFF. The CDR3 nucleotides are TGCAGCGTTAAACTCGACAGGACAATGAACACTGAAGCTTTCTTT.